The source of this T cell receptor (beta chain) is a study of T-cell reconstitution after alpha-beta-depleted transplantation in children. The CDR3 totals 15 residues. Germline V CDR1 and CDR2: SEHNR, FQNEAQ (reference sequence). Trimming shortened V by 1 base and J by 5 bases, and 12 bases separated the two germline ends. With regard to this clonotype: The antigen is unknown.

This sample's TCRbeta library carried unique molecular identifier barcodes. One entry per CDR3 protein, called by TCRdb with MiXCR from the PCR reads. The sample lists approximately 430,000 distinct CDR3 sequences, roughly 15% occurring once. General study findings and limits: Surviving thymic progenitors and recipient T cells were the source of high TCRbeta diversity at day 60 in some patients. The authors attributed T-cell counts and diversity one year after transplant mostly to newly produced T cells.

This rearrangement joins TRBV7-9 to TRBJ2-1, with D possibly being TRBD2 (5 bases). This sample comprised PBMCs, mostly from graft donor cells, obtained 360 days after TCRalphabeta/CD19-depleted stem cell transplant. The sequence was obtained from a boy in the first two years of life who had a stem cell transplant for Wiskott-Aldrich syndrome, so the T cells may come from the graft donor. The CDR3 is CASSLGPGKDNEQFF. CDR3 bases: TGTGCCAGCAGCTTAGGACCGGGGAAAGACAATGAGCAGTTCTTC.